This TCR beta chain was sequenced in a study of blood T cell repertoires in COVID-19. Study-wide background: Sample material is recorded as cDNA or gDNA derived from T cells, B-cell-depleted T cells, or PBMCs.

Method: immunoSEQ multiplex PCR; TCRdb's copy keeps in-frame clones and lacks some. The table records tens of thousands of clones, about 73% of them present only once. This CDR3 contains 19 residues. V dropped 4 bases and J dropped 2; count of bases not matched to a gene: 15. Germline lookup yields CDR1 SGDLS and CDR2 YYNGEE. The specimen sequenced was peripheral blood. This chain links TRBV9 with TRBJ2-6; 7 positions agree with TRBD1. The TCR originated in a man aged 55 to 70 with acute or convalescent COVID-19. The CDR3 DNA sequence: TGTGCCAGCAGCTTCGACAGGGAGATAAAGTTGGCTGGGGCCAACGTCCTGACTTTC. Protein: CASSFDREIKLAGANVLTF.